The rows below give T cell receptor beta chains drawn from one sample of a study of blood T cell repertoires in COVID-19. Generated by immunoSEQ multiplex PCR, the TCRdb table keeps only in-frame clones and is missing some. Of about 73,000 clones in the sample, under 95% are singletons; the top ten hold roughly 15%. Specimen: peripheral blood. The receptors derive from a woman aged 80 or older with active or convalescent COVID-19. The CDR3 runs from the conserved cysteine through the conserved F or W. The D gene is left open where the match is weak. Only some rows state a clone size, as once, few, many or a class for expanded clones.

J gene | V gene | D gene | clone size | CDR3 protein | CDR3 DNA
TRBJ1-1 | TRBV4-2 | . | . | CASSQDRQNTEAFF | TGTGCCAGCAGCCAAGATAGACAGAACACTGAAGCTTTCTTT
TRBJ1-2 | TRBV4-1 | . | . | CASSRVAAPGRGYTF | TGCGCCAGCAGCCGCGTAGCGGCCCCGGGTCGCGGCTACACCTTC
TRBJ2-2 | TRBV6-5 | TRBD2 | once | CASSWRLAGDGELFF | TGTGCCAGCAGTTGGCGACTAGCGGGGGACGGGGAGCTGTTTTTT
TRBJ1-6 | TRBV28 | . | . | CASQPSGTGSSPLHF | TGTGCCAGTCAACCCAGCGGGACCGGTAGTTCACCCCTCCACTTT
TRBJ2-2 | TRBV30 | . | . | CAWARQTVNTGELFF | TGTGCCTGGGCTAGACAGACGGTGAACACCGGGGAGCTGTTTTTT
TRBJ1-1 | TRBV7-9 | . | . | CASSRRGATEAFF | TGTGCCAGCAGCCGCAGGGGTGCCACTGAAGCTTTCTTT
TRBJ2-3 | TRBV5-4 | . | . | CASSLKLGSDTQYF | TGTGCCAGCAGCCTCAAGCTAGGTTCGGATACGCAGTATTTT
TRBJ2-2 | TRBV2 | TRBD1 | . | CASAGPRDRTKSTGELFF | TGTGCCAGCGCAGGACCCCGGGACAGGACCAAATCCACCGGGGAGCTGTTTTTT
TRBJ2-6 | TRBV28 | . | . | CASSLPYSGANVLTF | TGTGCCAGCAGTTTACCTTACTCTGGGGCCAACGTCCTGACTTTC
TRBJ2-1 | TRBV30 | TRBD1 | . | CAWSQPGQGSYNEQFF | TGTGCCTGGAGTCAGCCGGGACAGGGTTCCTACAATGAGCAGTTCTTC
TRBJ2-7 | TRBV6-1 | . | few | CASSEWGLRSYEQYF | TGTGCCAGCAGTGAATGGGGGCTCCGTTCCTACGAGCAGTACTTC
TRBJ1-2 | TRBV7-9 | TRBD1 | . | CASSPTGDHGYTF | TGTGCCAGCAGTCCGACAGGGGATCATGGCTACACCTTC
TRBJ1-1 | TRBV2 | TRBD1 | . | CASSEVSGGNTEAFF | TGTGCCAGCAGTGAAGTGTCAGGGGGTAACACTGAAGCTTTCTTT
TRBJ1-6 | TRBV5-1 | . | once | CASSSLGPLGGSDSPLHF | TGCGCCAGCAGTAGCTTGGGGCCACTTGGGGGGTCAGATTCACCCCTCCACTTT
TRBJ1-1 | TRBV5-1 | . | few | CASSPPRQALGNTEAFF | TGCGCCAGCAGCCCCCCCAGGCAGGCCCTCGGGAACACTGAAGCTTTCTTT
TRBJ1-1 | TRBV20-1 | . | . | CSASLGLPEAFF | TGCAGTGCTAGTCTTGGGCTCCCTGAAGCTTTCTTT
TRBJ2-3 | TRBV7-6 | TRBD2 | . | CASSLWTSGGVGDTQYF | TGTGCCAGCAGCTTATGGACGAGCGGGGGGGTCGGAGATACGCAGTATTTT
TRBJ1-2 | TRBV6-5 | TRBD1 | . | CASSKDRGLFGYTF | TGTGCCAGCAGTAAGGACAGGGGGCTGTTTGGCTACACCTTC
TRBJ2-1 | TRBV9 | TRBD2 | . | CASSGPSGGANEQFF | TGTGCCAGCAGTGGTCCTAGCGGGGGGGCGAATGAGCAGTTCTTC
TRBJ1-6 | TRBV28 | TRBD1 | . | CASSRDREYNSPLHF | TGTGCCAGCTCCCGGGACAGGGAGTATAATTCACCCCTCCACTTT
TRBJ1-2 | TRBV28 | . | . | CASSRRDTGNYGYTF | TGTGCCAGCAGTCGACGGGACACAGGGAACTATGGCTACACCTTC
TRBJ2-7 | TRBV4-1 | . | . | CASSQVPTSSYEQYF | TGCGCCAGCAGCCAAGTTCCCACGAGCTCCTACGAGCAGTACTTC
TRBJ2-7 | TRBV2 | . | . | CASSDARVSYEQYF | TGTGCCAGCAGTGACGCCAGGGTCTCTTACGAGCAGTACTTC
TRBJ1-4 | TRBV28 | TRBD1 | . | CASSFFRGQTNEKLFF | TGTGCCAGCAGTTTTTTCAGGGGGCAGACTAATGAAAAACTGTTTTTT
TRBJ1-3 | TRBV19 | TRBD1 | once | CASKDRGPSGNTIYF | TGTGCCAGTAAGGACAGGGGCCCCTCTGGAAACACCATATATTTT
TRBJ1-1 | TRBV14 | TRBD1 | . | CASSPLNPTGTVNTEAFF | TGTGCCAGCAGCCCATTAAATCCAACCGGGACAGTTAACACTGAAGCTTTCTTT
TRBJ2-2 | TRBV6-4 | . | medium-sized | CASSDSQAGELFF | TGTGCCAGCAGTGACTCCCAGGCCGGGGAGCTGTTTTTT
TRBJ1-3 | TRBV19 | TRBD1 | . | CASSERQGYSGNTIYF | TGTGCCAGTAGTGAGAGACAGGGGTACTCTGGAAACACCATATATTTT
TRBJ1-1 | TRBV28 | . | . | CASSPNQGRNTEAFF | TGTGCCAGCAGTCCGAACCAGGGGCGGAACACTGAAGCTTTCTTT
TRBJ2-5 | TRBV27 | TRBD2 | . | CASSLPGLAGKTQYF | TGTGCCAGCAGTTTACCGGGGCTAGCGGGGAAGACCCAGTACTTC
TRBJ1-1 | TRBV30 | . | . | CAWRPHVNTEAFF | TGTGCCTGGAGACCACACGTGAACACTGAAGCTTTCTTT
TRBJ1-2 | TRBV28 | TRBD1 | . | CASEGTVNNYGYTF | TGTGCCAGCGAAGGGACAGTTAATAACTATGGCTACACCTTC
TRBJ1-5 | TRBV19 | TRBD1 | once | CATENRDRRNQPQHF | TGTGCCACGGAGAACCGGGACAGGAGGAATCAGCCCCAGCATTTT
TRBJ1-1 | TRBV7-6 | . | . | CASSEQGLLNTEAFF | TGTGCCAGCAGCGAACAGGGCCTCTTGAACACTGAAGCTTTCTTT
TRBJ2-7 | TRBV7-9 | . | . | CASIRFGGESYEQYF | TGTGCCAGCATACGGTTTGGGGGCGAGAGCTACGAGCAGTACTTC
TRBJ1-6 | TRBV30 | TRBD1 | . | CAWRQDRGLLENTNSPLHF | TGTGCCTGGAGACAAGACAGGGGGCTTTTAGAGAACACCAATTCACCCCTCCACTTT
TRBJ1-1 | TRBV4-2 | . | . | CASSPGAGVGVLNTEAFF | TGTGCCAGCAGCCCCGGCGCGGGGGTGGGAGTTCTGAACACTGAAGCTTTCTTT
TRBJ1-6 | TRBV28 | . | . | CASSFLSSYNSPLHF | TGTGCCAGCAGTTTTCTAAGCTCCTATAATTCACCCCTCCACTTT
TRBJ2-7 | TRBV6-5 | TRBD2 | . | CASSLAGGLSSYEQYF | TGTGCCAGCAGTTTAGCGGGGGGGCTTAGCTCCTACGAGCAGTACTTC
TRBJ1-3 | TRBV25-1 | TRBD1 | . | CASSAPQGSSGNTIYF | TGTGCCAGCAGTGCCCCACAGGGGAGCTCTGGAAACACCATATATTTT
TRBJ2-7 | TRBV4-1 | TRBD1 | . | CASSQVSQGAYEQYF | TGCGCCAGCAGCCAAGTGAGCCAGGGGGCCTACGAGCAGTACTTC
TRBJ2-7 | TRBV6-6 | . | . | CASSYGLQGEQYF | TGTGCCAGCAGTTATGGGTTGCAGGGCGAGCAGTACTTC
TRBJ1-2 | TRBV28 | TRBD1 | . | CASGSGTGLYTF | TGTGCCAGCGGATCCGGGACAGGGCTCTACACCTTC
TRBJ1-4 | TRBV28 | . | . | CASSRGPVTTNEKLFF | TGTGCCAGCAGCCGAGGGCCCGTTACAACTAATGAAAAACTGTTTTTT
TRBJ1-1 | TRBV14 | . | . | CASSQDLHGTEAFF | TGTGCCAGCAGCCAAGATCTGCACGGCACTGAAGCTTTCTTT
TRBJ1-2 | TRBV3-1/TRBV3-2 | . | . | CASSQDSRGLTGGYTF | TGTGCCAGCAGCCAAGATTCTCGGGGCCTCACAGGGGGCTACACCTTC
TRBJ1-1 | TRBV9 | . | . | CASSESGGSGTEAFF | TGTGCCAGCAGCGAGTCCGGGGGATCGGGGACTGAAGCTTTCTTT